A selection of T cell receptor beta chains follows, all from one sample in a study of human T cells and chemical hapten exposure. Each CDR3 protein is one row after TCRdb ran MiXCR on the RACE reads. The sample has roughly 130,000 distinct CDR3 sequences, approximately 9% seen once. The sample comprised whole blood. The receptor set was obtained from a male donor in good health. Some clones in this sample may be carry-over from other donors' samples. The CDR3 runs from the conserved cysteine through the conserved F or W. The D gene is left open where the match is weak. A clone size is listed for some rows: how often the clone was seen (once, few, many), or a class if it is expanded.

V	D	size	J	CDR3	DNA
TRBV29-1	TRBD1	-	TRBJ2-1	CSVETGTVTNEQFF	TGCAGCGTTGAAACCGGGACAGTGACCAATGAGCAGTTCTTC
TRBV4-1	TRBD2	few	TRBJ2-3	CASSPVWTSGRPDTQYF	TGCGCCAGCAGCCCAGTCTGGACTAGCGGGAGACCAGATACGCAGTATTTT
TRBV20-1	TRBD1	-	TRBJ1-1	CSARVDREGFWNTEAFF	TGCAGTGCTCGAGTTGACAGGGAGGGATTCTGGAACACTGAAGCTTTCTTT
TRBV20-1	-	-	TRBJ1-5	CSARGYPEPQHF	TGCAGTGCTAGAGGGTACCCCGAGCCCCAGCATTTT
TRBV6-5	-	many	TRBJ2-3	CASSSPSTDTQYF	TGTGCCAGCAGTTCACCTAGCACAGATACGCAGTATTTT
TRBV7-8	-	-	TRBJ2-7	CASSLAGSRASEQYF	TGTGCCAGCAGCTTAGCGGGGAGTCGAGCTTCCGAGCAGTACTTC
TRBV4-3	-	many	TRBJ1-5	CASSQEPRGGQPQHF	TGCGCCAGCAGCCAAGAGCCTCGGGGCGGGCAGCCCCAGCATTTT
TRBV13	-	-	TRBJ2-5	CASSSTLAPQETQYF	TGTGCCAGCAGCTCGACGCTGGCCCCACAAGAGACCCAGTACTTC
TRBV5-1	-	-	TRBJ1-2	CASRLGGLDGYTF	TGCGCCAGCAGATTGGGGGGCCTGGATGGCTACACCTTC
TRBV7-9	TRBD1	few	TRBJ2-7	CASSLLVDRAHEQYF	TGTGCCAGCAGCTTATTGGTCGACAGGGCCCACGAGCAGTACTTC
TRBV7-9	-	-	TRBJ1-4	CASSTFGGGEKLFF	TGTGCCAGCAGCACATTCGGGGGAGGTGAAAAACTGTTTTTT
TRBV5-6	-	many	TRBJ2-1	CASSLGAGNEQFF	TGTGCCAGCAGCTTGGGGGCGGGCAATGAGCAGTTCTTC
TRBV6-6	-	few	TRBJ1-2	CASSLDKNYGYTF	TGTGCCAGCAGTCTGGACAAGAACTATGGCTACACCTTC
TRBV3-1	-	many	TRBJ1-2	CASSQDRDSSRFIGYTF	TGTGCCAGCAGCCAAGATCGAGACAGCTCCCGTTTTATTGGCTACACCTTC
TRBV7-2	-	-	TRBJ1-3	CASSLGLVSSGNTIYF	TGTGCCAGCAGCTTAGGTCTTGTGAGCTCTGGAAACACCATATATTTT
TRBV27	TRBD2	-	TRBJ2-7	CASSLSGITSGGAHYEEYF	TGTGCCAGCAGTTTATCGGGGATTACTAGCGGGGGGGCCCACTACGAGGAGTACTTC
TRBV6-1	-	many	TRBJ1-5	CASRRGGYSNQPQHF	TGTGCCAGCAGAAGAGGAGGATATAGCAATCAGCCCCAGCATTTT
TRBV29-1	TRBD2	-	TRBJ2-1	CSVEKATSGYNEQFF	TGCAGCGTTGAAAAGGCTACTAGCGGGTACAATGAGCAGTTCTTC